This T cell receptor beta chain was recovered during a study of resident and recirculating memory T cells in vitiligo. Method: immunoSEQ multiplex PCR; TCRdb's copy keeps in-frame clones and lacks some. The sample carries around 38,000 clones, about nine tenths recorded once. Trimming removed 3 bases at V and 1 base at J, with 7 bases between. Germline V gene data show CDR1 as SGHKS and CDR2 as YYEKEE (reference sequence). The CDR3 covers 13 residues. This receptor was taken from a male donor with vitiligo. Source material: blood. The gene calls are TRBV5-5 and TRBJ2-5; D gene uncertain. The DNA of the CDR3 is TGTGCCAGCAGCTCGACAACCCAAGAGACCCAGTACTTC. Its protein is CASSSTTQETQYF.